A single sample is the source of the 19 T cell receptor beta chains below, sequenced in a study of blood T cells in healthy people across ages. PCR was performed a second time for 7 to 11 cycles using a sample-barcoded 5' primer and a J-beta primer mix. TCRdb called the 5' RACE reads again in MiXCR, with one record for every CDR3 protein. The table shows 650,000 to 800,000 distinct CDR3 sequences, with 44% occurring only once. Sample: blood. Every receptor here comes from a man aged 55 to 70 in good health.

The gene calls are TRBV7-9 and TRBJ1-2, with 8 bases fitting TRBD1. Germline assignment: CDR1 SEHNR and CDR2 FQNEAQ (reference sequence). V gave up 4 bases and J gave up 2 bases; unmatched junction bases: 3. The CDR3 has 14 residues. Here the CDR3 reads CASSYRDRNYGYTF. The CDR3 coding sequence is TGTGCCAGCAGCTACCGGGACAGGAACTATGGCTACACCTTC.

This clonotype appeared a few times. The chain uses TRBV20-1 and TRBJ2-1; TRBD1 is a possible D gene (5 bases). This CDR3 contains 12 residues. Germline CDR1 reads DFQATT; CDR2 reads SNEGSKA (reference sequence). V was trimmed by 6 bases and J by 11 bases, leaving 17 bases between them. The CDR3 loop reads CSAPKTGDKQFF. In nucleotides, the CDR3 is TGCAGTGCGCCCAAAACAGGCGACAAGCAGTTCTTC.

This sequence joins TRBV10-3 and TRBJ1-5; the D gene is possibly TRBD1 (5 bases). The CDR3 is 14 residues long. Germline loops: CDR1 ENHRY, CDR2 SYGVKD. Trimming stripped 10 bases from V and 6 bases from J, with 19 bases between. This CDR3 is CATAVGGDAQPQHF. CDR3 DNA: TGTGCCACCGCAGTGGGGGGGGACGCTCAGCCCCAGCATTTT.

Remarks on this clonotype: Possible read error: a much larger clone is one base away. The chain is built from TRBV4-3 and TRBJ2-3; a possible D gene is TRBD2 (5 bases). V was shortened by 0 bases and J by 6 bases, with 13 bases between the two germline ends. Germline loops: CDR1 LGHNA, CDR2 YSLEER. CDR3 size: 15 residues. The CDR3: CASSQDGPAADTQYF. The DNA of the CDR3 is TGCGCCAGCAGCCAAGATGGACCAGCGGCCGATACGCAGTATTTT.

Only a few counts were recorded for this clonotype. The chain recombines TRBV6-5 with TRBJ2-7, with D possibly matching TRBD1 (5 bases). Trimming shortened V by 3 bases and J by 7 bases, and 13 bases separated the two germline ends. Germline V gene lookup returns CDR1 MNHEY and CDR2 SVGAGI. The CDR3 is made up of 13 amino acids. This chain's CDR3 is CASSYLPRDEQYF. CDR3 DNA: TGTGCCAGCAGTTATTTGCCCAGGGATGAGCAGTACTTC.

V usage is TRBV5-1 and J usage is TRBJ2-1; D is possibly TRBD1 or TRBD2 (6 bases each). V was shortened by 2 bases and J by 14 bases, with 20 bases between the two germline ends. CDR1 and CDR2 from the germline V gene are SGHRS and YFSETQ. The CDR3 covers 14 residues. CDR3 sequence (DNA): TGCGCCAGCAGCTTCACGGGGGCGAGGTTGGGAGAGTTCTTC. Translated, it gives CASSFTGARLGEFF.

There are a few counts of this clonotype. The rearrangement links TRBV12-3 or TRBV12-4 to TRBJ1-2; a weak D match, TRBD1 (5 bases). The CDR3 totals 16 residues. The ends were cut back, 6 bases at V and 6 bases at J, with 23 bases in the middle. The CDR3 DNA sequence: TGTGCCAGCAGCCGAAACCGGGACGGAGAAAGGCATGGCTACACCTTC. Translating gives CASSRNRDGERHGYTF.

The chain is built from TRBV5-5 and TRBJ1-2; a possible D gene is TRBD1 (6 bases). V dropped 1 base and J dropped 8 bases, with 15 bases sitting between them. This CDR3 has 14 residues. From germline, CDR1 is SGHKS and CDR2 YYEKEE (reference sequence). CDR3 coding DNA: TGTGCCAGCAGCTTGATGGGGGCCAAAGGGGGCTACACCTTC. Its translation: CASSLMGAKGGYTF.

J is TRBJ1-2 and V is TRBV29-1; D gene ambiguous. Trimming cost V 4 bases and J 3 bases, with 9 bases left between them. The CDR3 length is 12 residues. CDR1 is SQVTM, CDR2 ANQGSEA, per germline. CDR3 loop: CSVGTTDYGYTF. The CDR3 DNA reads TGCAGCGTTGGAACTACCGACTATGGCTACACCTTC. Full variable domain (rest looked up from reference TRBV29-1 and TRBJ1-2): SAVISQKPSRDICQRGTSLTIQCQVDSQVTMMFWYRQQPGQSLTLIATANQGSEATYESGFVIDKFPISRPNLTFSTLTVSNMSPEDSSIYLCSVGTTDYGYTFGSGTRLTVV.

This clonotype has a handful of counts. This rearrangement joins TRBV11-2 to TRBJ1-4, with D perhaps TRBD1 (5 bases). The CDR3 consists of 15 residues. V shed 3 bases and J shed 1 base, with 9 bases lying between them. The germline CDR1 and CDR2 sequences are SGHAT and FQNNGV. CDR3 DNA sequence: TGTGCCAGCAGCTTCTACAGGAGAACTAATGAAAAACTGTTTTTT. Residues: CASSFYRRTNEKLFF.

The genes are TRBV6-2 or TRBV6-3 and TRBJ1-1, with no clear D. V was shortened by 10 bases and J by 1 base, with 16 bases between the two germline ends. The CDR3 sequence is 14 residues long. Per germline, CDR1 MNHEY and CDR2 SVGEGT. The CDR3 region is CATGGWTGNTEAFF. The CDR3 coding sequence is TGTGCCACAGGAGGGTGGACGGGGAACACTGAAGCTTTCTTT.

Comment on this clonotype: One base away lies a much larger clone, so this may be a sequencing read error. The rearrangement links TRBV3-1 to TRBJ2-1; a possible D gene is TRBD2 (6 bases). Germline CDR1 reads LGHDT; CDR2 reads YNNKEL (reference sequence). The CDR3 loop spans 12 amino acids. V lost 4 bases, J lost 13 bases, and 14 bases lay in between. The CDR3 is CASSPPGETQFF. The CDR3 region has the DNA TGTGCCAGCAGCCCTCCGGGAGAGACCCAGTTCTTC.

This clonotype was seen a single time. The V gene is TRBV9, the J gene TRBJ2-7; 12 bases map to TRBD1. This CDR3 is built from 16 residues. The trim removed 4 bases at V and 4 bases at J, leaving 9 bases unmatched. Looked up from germline, CDR1 is SGDLS and CDR2 is YYNGEE. The CDR3 here is CASSPRLGQGAYEQYF. The DNA of the CDR3 is TGTGCCAGCAGCCCACGCCTGGGACAGGGGGCATACGAGCAGTACTTC.

The rearrangement joins TRBV29-1 to TRBJ2-7; D may be TRBD2 (5 bases). This CDR3 comprises 14 residues. CDR1 and CDR2 (germline): SQVTM, ANQGSEA. V was clipped by 5 bases and J by 2 bases, with 16 bases between them. CDR3 DNA sequence: TGCAGCGTTTATTTCGAGGACTCAACCTACGAGCAGTACTTC. It translates to CSVYFEDSTYEQYF.

The chain links TRBV5-1 to TRBJ1-5; D is unresolved. This CDR3 has 16 residues. Germline V gene sequence: CDR1 SGHRS, CDR2 YFSETQ. The V gene lost 0 bases and the J gene lost 4 bases, with 14 bases spanning the gap. CDR3 protein: CASSLGSGSGNQPQHF. CDR3 nucleotide sequence: TGCGCCAGCAGCTTGGGGTCGGGCAGCGGAAATCAGCCCCAGCATTTT.

V and J are TRBV12-3 or TRBV12-4 and TRBJ1-2; D unclear. There are 14 residues in the CDR3. Trimming removed 2 bases at V and 8 bases at J, with 15 bases between. This CDR3 is CASSLNSPREGYTF. Here the CDR3 DNA reads TGTGCCAGCAGTTTAAATTCTCCAAGGGAGGGCTACACCTTC.

This clonotype has only a few counts. The genes are TRBV20-1 and TRBJ1-5; possibly TRBD1 for D (6 bases). This CDR3 is built from 14 residues. Germline CDR1 is DFQATT and CDR2 is SNEGSKA (reference sequence). With 2 bases removed from V and 0 bases from J, the gap between germline ends came to 8 bases. CDR3 protein: CSARQGSSNQPQHF. The DNA for the CDR3 is TGCAGTGCTAGACAGGGGTCTAGCAATCAGCCCCAGCATTTT.

The table lists this clonotype with a few counts. The rearrangement joins TRBV10-3 to TRBJ2-1; D ambiguous. This CDR3 region has 15 residues. Germline loops: CDR1 ENHRY, CDR2 SYGVKD. With 2 bases removed from V and 7 bases from J, the gap between germline ends came to 15 bases. CDR3 amino acids: CAISEQDPFRNEQFF. The CDR3 nucleotides read TGTGCCATCAGTGAGCAAGATCCGTTCAGGAATGAGCAGTTCTTC.

This clonotype occurred a few times. This rearrangement joins TRBV20-1 to TRBJ1-4; maybe TRBD1 (5 bases). Germline V gives CDR1 DFQATT, CDR2 SNEGSKA (reference sequence). V gave up 5 bases and J gave up 4 bases, with 11 bases separating them. CDR3 size: 13 residues. The CDR3 DNA is TGCAGTGCTTGGAGGGGCCTTAATGAAAAACTGTTTTTT. This sequence encodes CSAWRGLNEKLFF.